The 27 T cell receptor beta chains below come from one sample, sequenced in a study of blood T cell repertoires in COVID-19. Measured with immunoSEQ multiplex PCR; TCRdb has only the in-frame clones, and not every one. The sample has approximately 300,000 clones; around 90% are singletons. The sample comprised PBMCs or T cells enriched from blood (not recorded which). The receptors stem from a man aged 60 to 69 who had recovered from COVID-19.

The rearrangement uses TRBV7-9 and TRBJ2-3; TRBD2 aligns across 9 bases. With 8 bases clipped from V and 4 bases from J, the junction kept 10 bases outside the gene matches. Germline V gene data show CDR1 as SEHNR and CDR2 as FQNEAQ (reference sequence). The CDR3 contains 15 residues. The CDR3 bases are TGTGCCAGCTTCCGGGCTAGCGGGACGGCAGATACGCAGTATTTT. Protein sequence: CASFRASGTADTQYF.

This sequence joins TRBV10-3 and TRBJ2-7; 11 bases agree with TRBD2. This CDR3 is built from 12 residues. The V gene's germline CDR1 is ENHRY and CDR2 SYGVKD. V lost 9 bases and J lost 7; bases outside the gene matches: 5. CDR3 sequence: CAISGRAKEQYF. In nucleotides, the CDR3 is TGTGCCATTAGCGGGAGGGCGAAGGAGCAGTACTTC.

The gene calls are TRBV9 and TRBJ1-2; a weak D match, TRBD1 (6 bases). CDR1 SGDLS and CDR2 YYNGEE come from the germline V gene. CDR3 size: 17 residues. V was cut by 3 bases and J by 0 bases, with 18 bases left in between. CDR3 in DNA: TGTGCCAGCAGCGCCCGGAGACAGGAACCAGCTAACTATGGCTACACCTTC. It is translated as CASSARRQEPANYGYTF.

This sequence joins TRBV3-1 (or the pseudogene TRBV3-2) and TRBJ1-5, with D hard to call. CDR1 and CDR2 from the germline V gene are LGHDT and YNNKEL (reference sequence). Trimming pared 1 base from V and 0 bases from J, leaving 7 bases between. The CDR3 is 15 residues long. The CDR3 loop reads CASSQGGVSNQPQHF. As DNA, the CDR3 is TGTGCCAGCAGCCAAGGCGGGGTTAGCAATCAGCCCCAGCATTTT.

V is TRBV7-2 and J is TRBJ2-5, with a possible D match to TRBD1 (5 bases). CDR3 length equals 16 residues. Trimming took off 4 bases at V and 1 base at J, with 16 bases between the two ends. The germline gives CDR1 SGHTA, CDR2 FQGNSA. The CDR3 DNA is TGTGCCAGCAGCTCCTACCACAGGAGTCTCCAAGAGACCCAGTACTTC. This codes for CASSSYHRSLQETQYF.

The chain has TRBV7-9 and TRBJ2-7; maybe TRBD2 (8 bases). The CDR3 has 16 amino acids. The ends were cut back, 3 bases at V and 4 bases at J, with 19 bases in the middle. Germline V CDR1 and CDR2: SEHNR, FQNEAQ (reference sequence). The CDR3 DNA reads TGTGCCAGCAGCTTCGCCTCCGGGAGGGGGCTATACGAGCAGTACTTC. Residues: CASSFASGRGLYEQYF.

The V call is TRBV27, the J call TRBJ2-7, with 9 positions matching TRBD1. This CDR3 has 17 amino acids. From germline, CDR1 is MNHEY and CDR2 SMNVEV (reference sequence). V shed 5 bases, J shed 4 bases, and the junction held 15 bases outside the gene matches. The CDR3: CASSETRPGQGPYEQYF. Written as DNA, the CDR3 is TGTGCCAGCAGTGAAACCCGACCGGGACAGGGACCGTACGAGCAGTACTTC.

The chain employs TRBV7-8 and TRBJ2-1; D is perhaps TRBD1 (5 bases). This CDR3 is built from 13 residues. V dropped 5 bases and J dropped 5 bases, with 10 bases sitting between them. Germline-derived CDR1 and CDR2 are SGHVS and FQNEAQ. CDR3 sequence (DNA): TGTGCCAGCAGCGTTACAGGCGACAATGAGCAGTTCTTC. It specifies CASSVTGDNEQFF.

The chain is built from TRBV5-1 and TRBJ2-1; a weak D match, TRBD2 (5 bases). The CDR3 length is 19 residues. The germline CDR1 and CDR2 sequences are SGHRS and YFSETQ. Trimming took 4 bases from V and 0 from J, leaving 23 bases between them. The CDR3 sequence: CASSPRFLGSVTSYNEQFF. CDR3 DNA sequence: TGCGCCAGCAGCCCTCGATTTTTAGGGAGCGTCACCTCCTACAATGAGCAGTTCTTC.

The chain employs TRBV10-1 and TRBJ2-1; 9 nucleotides line up with TRBD2. Germline V gene sequence: CDR1 WNHNN, CDR2 SYGVQD (reference sequence). The V gene end was trimmed by 1 base and the J gene end by 16 bases; junction bases not matched to a gene: 14. The CDR3 is 15 amino acids. CDR3 protein: CASSEFRLAEGGFFF. The CDR3 bases are TGCGCCAGCAGTGAGTTCCGACTAGCGGAAGGAGGATTTTTCTTC.

This clone was picked up a small number of times. This chain joins TRBV4-3 and TRBJ2-6; TRBD1 matches at 7 bases. The J segment lost 0 bases and the V segment lost 2 bases, leaving 7 bases of the junction unmatched. Germline V lookup: CDR1 LGHNA, CDR2 YSLEER. CDR3 size: 18 residues. The CDR3 is CASSQTGTVTSGANVLTF. As DNA, the CDR3 is TGCGCCAGCAGCCAAACCGGGACAGTGACCTCTGGGGCCAACGTCCTGACTTTC.

This chain joins TRBV7-2 and TRBJ2-5; 16 positions agree with TRBD2. Losses at the gene ends were 4 bases for V and 4 bases for J; bases not matched to a gene: 6. The CDR3 has 17 residues. CDR1 SGHTA and CDR2 FQGNSA come from the germline V gene. CDR3 loop: CASSSGLAGGPRETQYF. In nucleotides, the CDR3 is TGTGCCAGCAGCTCGGGACTAGCGGGAGGGCCGAGAGAGACCCAGTACTTC.

This rearrangement joins TRBV29-1 to TRBJ2-3; D might be TRBD1 (6 bases). V was cut by 2 bases and J by 4 bases, with 16 bases left in between. This CDR3 has 15 residues. Germline CDR1 and CDR2: SQVTM and ANQGSEA. CDR3: CSVERAGAGADTQYF. The CDR3 nucleotides are TGCAGCGTTGAACGCGCAGGGGCGGGTGCAGATACGCAGTATTTT.

The chain recombines TRBV2 with TRBJ2-3; 11 bases are shared with TRBD2. The CDR3 runs to 16 residues. Trimming at V came to 8 bases and at J to 0 bases, leaving 7 bases not matched to a gene. The germline CDR1 and CDR2 sequences are SNHLY and FYNNEI. The CDR3, as DNA: TGTGCCAGCCAGAGACTAGCGGGGATAAGCACAGATACGCAGTATTTT. It encodes CASQRLAGISTDTQYF.

This chain links TRBV5-4 with TRBJ2-1, with 9 bases fitting TRBD1. The CDR3 consists of 16 residues. With 4 bases clipped from V and 8 bases from J, the junction kept 13 bases outside the gene matches. Germline loops: CDR1 SGHNT, CDR2 YYREEE (reference sequence). The CDR3 loop reads CASSRFPGQGPHEQFF. CDR3 bases: TGTGCCAGCAGCCGGTTTCCGGGACAGGGCCCCCATGAGCAGTTCTTC. The entire variable domain, with the rest obtained from reference TRBV5-4 and TRBJ2-1, is as follows: ETGVTQSPTHLIKTRGQQVTLRCSSQSGHNTVSWYQQALGQGPQFIFQYYREEENGRGNFPPRFSGLQFPNYSSELNVNALELDDSALYLCASSRFPGQGPHEQFFGPGTRLTVL.

This clone was seen a single time. This rearrangement joins TRBV27 to TRBJ1-2; the D is unclear. The CDR3 has 13 amino acids. Germline CDR1 is MNHEY and CDR2 is SMNVEV (reference sequence). V gave up 1 base and J gave up 7 bases, with 10 bases separating them. CDR3 in amino acids: CASSLFRESGYTF. DNA of the CDR3: TGTGCCAGCAGTTTATTCCGGGAAAGTGGCTACACCTTC.

V usage is TRBV14 and J usage is TRBJ2-2, with TRBD2 matching 10 bases. Looked up from germline, CDR1 is SGHDN and CDR2 is FVKESK. The CDR3 covers 15 residues. J gave up 0 bases and V 8 bases, and 3 bases lay outside the gene matches. The DNA of the CDR3 is TGTGCCAGCGCCCTAGCGGGAGCGAACACCGGGGAGCTGTTTTTT. It yields the protein CASALAGANTGELFF.

About this clone: Within the sample, other DNA sequences also encode this same CDR3. The J gene is TRBJ2-3, the V gene TRBV5-1, with a weak D call TRBD2 (6 bases). The CDR3 contains 14 residues. From germline, CDR1 is SGHRS and CDR2 YFSETQ. Trimming pared 0 bases from V and 3 bases from J, leaving 8 bases between. The CDR3 DNA is TGCGCCAGCAGCTTGGCCGGGGGTACAGATACGCAGTATTTT. Translation gives CASSLAGGTDTQYF.

The chain joins TRBV19 to TRBJ2-7, with TRBD2 matching 11 bases. The CDR3 runs to 15 residues. V trimming: 6 bases; J trimming: 3 bases; junction bases outside the gene matches: 7. Looked up from germline, CDR1 is LNHDA and CDR2 is SQIVND (reference sequence). The CDR3 region is CASRVTSGSIYEQYF. The CDR3 DNA reads TGTGCCAGTAGGGTCACTAGCGGGAGTATCTACGAGCAGTACTTC.

This clone was detected only once. The V gene is TRBV5-6, the J gene TRBJ1-5; D is perhaps TRBD1 (5 bases). V dropped 4 bases and J dropped 0 bases, with 20 bases sitting between them. Germline assignment: CDR1 SGHDT and CDR2 YYEEEE. The CDR3 loop spans 18 amino acids. CDR3 sequence reads: CASSKGLRYPNSNQPQHF. The CDR3, as DNA: TGTGCCAGCAGCAAGGGACTCCGATACCCGAATAGCAATCAGCCCCAGCATTTT.

J is TRBJ2-5 and V is TRBV18; 11 bases agree with TRBD2. J was trimmed by 4 bases and V by 2 bases; bases with no gene match: 12. Germline V CDR1 and CDR2: KGHSH, LQKENI. This CDR3 has 18 amino acids. Here the CDR3 reads CASSPAGLAGGGGETQYF. The CDR3 DNA follows: TGTGCCAGCTCACCAGCCGGTCTAGCGGGAGGAGGGGGAGAGACCCAGTACTTC.

The chain joins TRBV9 to TRBJ2-2, with 7 nucleotides matching TRBD1. CDR1 and CDR2 from the germline V gene are SGDLS and YYNGEE. The CDR3 totals 15 residues. V shed 0 bases, J shed 4 bases, and the junction held 3 bases outside the gene matches. This CDR3 reads CASSVDRQGTGELFF. CDR3 sequence (DNA): TGTGCCAGCAGCGTAGACCGACAGGGCACCGGGGAGCTGTTTTTT.

The chain uses TRBV2 and TRBJ2-1, with TRBD1 matching over 11 bases. Germline-derived CDR1 and CDR2 are SNHLY and FYNNEI. This CDR3 has 13 amino acids. V trimming: 7 bases; J trimming: 8 bases; junction bases outside the gene matches: 4. CDR3 loop: CASMGQGVDEQFF. CDR3 DNA: TGTGCCAGCATGGGACAGGGGGTCGATGAGCAGTTCTTC.

The chain is built from TRBV11-2 and TRBJ2-1; 8 bases fit TRBD1. V lost 1 base and J lost 4; bases outside the gene matches: 9. This CDR3 is built from 17 residues. The germline V gene encodes CDR1 SGHAT and CDR2 FQNNGV. The CDR3 DNA reads TGTGCCAGCAGCTTAGTCAACGGACAGGGTTCTTACAATGAGCAGTTCTTC. This encodes CASSLVNGQGSYNEQFF.

V usage is TRBV5-4 and J usage is TRBJ2-4, with 7 bases that match TRBD1. Per the germline V gene, CDR1 is SGHNT and CDR2 is YYREEE (reference sequence). V lost 1 base and J lost 0; bases outside the gene matches: 1. This CDR3 comprises 15 residues. The CDR3 nucleotides read TGTGCCAGCAGCTTGACAGGGGTAGCCAAAAACATTCAGTACTTC. Protein sequence: CASSLTGVAKNIQYF.

V usage is TRBV5-6 and J usage is TRBJ2-5; D remains ambiguous. The length of the CDR3 is 15 residues. Per the germline V gene, CDR1 is SGHDT and CDR2 is YYEEEE. The V end lost 0 bases, the J end lost 2 bases, and 11 bases lay between the germline ends. Written as DNA, the CDR3 is TGTGCCAGCAGCTTGGGGCAGTACAGACAAGAGACCCAGTACTTC. This codes for CASSLGQYRQETQYF.

The J gene is TRBJ1-1, the V gene TRBV18, with 7 bases that match TRBD1. The germline V gene has CDR1 KGHSH and CDR2 LQKENI. The CDR3 has 15 amino acids. Trimming took 3 bases from V and 6 from J; bases not matched to a gene: 10. As DNA, the CDR3 is TGTGCCAGCTCACCCCCGACAGGGATTGGGGCTGAAGCTTTCTTT. Encoded protein: CASSPPTGIGAEAFF. The full variable domain, its missing parts supplied by reference TRBV18 and TRBJ1-1, is NAGVMQNPRHLVRRRGQEARLRCSPMKGHSHVYWYRQLPEEGLKFMVYLQKENIIDESGMPKERFSAEFPKEGPSILRIQQVVRGDSAAYFCASSPPTGIGAEAFFGQGTRLTVV.